This T cell receptor beta chain came from a study of cytomegalovirus exposure and HLA in healthy donors. Study outcomes and limitations: Earlier analysis found most TCR beta V segments productive about 90% or about 30% of the time. TCR beta chain V- and J-gene trimming was linked, in a later analysis, to a missense variant in DCLRE1C. It was taken for granted in presence/absence analyses that sequencing depth across donors was roughly uniform.

In its sample, this clone was seen a few times. Its target is unknown. Primers included in the PCR were 60 Vbeta and 13 Jbeta primers. Profiled with immunoSEQ multiplex PCR; TCRdb holds only in-frame clones, not every one. The table records roughly 200,000 clones, around 70% of them present only once. The sample consisted of PBMCs. This clonotype was obtained from a man aged 40-50 years in good health and CMV-seropositive.

CDR3 residues: CASSEWGSRGRAEQYF. CDR3 DNA: TGTGCCAGCAGTGAATGGGGGTCCAGGGGAAGAGCCGAGCAGTACTTC. The rearrangement uses TRBV2 and TRBJ2-7, with D possibly TRBD1 on 6 matching bases. The V end lost 2 bases, the J end lost 6 bases, and 20 bases lay between the germline ends. The CDR3 is 16 residues long. Germline V gene lookup returns CDR1 SNHLY and CDR2 FYNNEI.